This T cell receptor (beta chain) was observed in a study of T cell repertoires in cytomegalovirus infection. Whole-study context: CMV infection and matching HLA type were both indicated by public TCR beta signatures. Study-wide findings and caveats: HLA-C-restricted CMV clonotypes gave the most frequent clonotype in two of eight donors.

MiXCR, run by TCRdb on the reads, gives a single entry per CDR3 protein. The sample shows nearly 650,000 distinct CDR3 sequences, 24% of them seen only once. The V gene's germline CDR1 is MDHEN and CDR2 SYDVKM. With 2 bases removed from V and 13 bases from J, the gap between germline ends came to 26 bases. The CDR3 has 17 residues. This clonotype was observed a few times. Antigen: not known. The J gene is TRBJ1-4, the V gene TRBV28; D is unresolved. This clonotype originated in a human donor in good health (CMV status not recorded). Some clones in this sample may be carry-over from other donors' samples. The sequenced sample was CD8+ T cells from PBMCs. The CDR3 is CASSLIGRLDADRGLFF. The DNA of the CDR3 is TGTGCCAGCAGTTTAATAGGCAGACTCGATGCAGACCGGGGACTGTTTTTT.